This T cell receptor (beta chain) comes out of a study of cytomegalovirus exposure and HLA in healthy donors. Across the whole study: Earlier work reported 100 million or so unique TCR beta sequences from about 180 million T cells. Study results and caveats: Compared with the roughly 700-donor mean, an Asian-associated ancestry cluster reportedly had fewer N-insertions, according to a later analysis. In a later analysis, TCR beta V- and J-gene trimming showed a link to a missense DCLRE1C variant.

PCR was performed using 60 Vbeta and 13 Jbeta primers. Assay used: immunoSEQ multiplex PCR; TCRdb lists only in-frame clones, some missing. The sample has 150,000 to 250,000 clones; 70% to 80% are singletons. This CDR3 comprises 14 residues. The germline V and J ends were trimmed by 5 bases and 1 base, with 9 bases remaining between them. From germline, CDR1 is MNHNS and CDR2 SASEGT. Regarding this clone: Its specificity is unknown.

The chain uses TRBV6-1 and TRBJ1-5; no definite D call. The sequence came from a woman aged 25 to 39 in good health and CMV-seropositive. Sequencing was performed on PBMCs. CDR3 sequence: CASSTHPSNQPQHF. The CDR3, as DNA: TGTGCCAGCAGTACTCACCCAAGCAATCAGCCCCAGCATTTT.